These 4 T cell receptor beta chains came from one sample sequenced in a study of spatial heterogeneity in lung cancer. Study observations and caveats: The number of expanded tumor alpha and beta chains correlated with mutation number.

Noted time point: sample taken at primary tumor resection. For these TCRs, the target antigens are not known. TCRdb reprocessed the 5' RACE reads with MiXCR, giving one entry per CDR3 protein. The sample has about 2,900 distinct CDR3 sequences; approximately 9.3% are singletons. This material consisted of lung tumor tissue, taken at surgery. These receptors were obtained from a female donor with early-stage non-small cell lung cancer.

This clonotype rates as medium-sized. The rearrangement links TRBV20-1 to TRBJ2-2, with TRBD1 identical over 7 bases. The J segment lost 7 bases and the V segment lost 3 bases, leaving 11 bases of the junction unmatched. Germline V gene data show CDR1 as DFQATT and CDR2 as SNEGSKA (reference sequence). This CDR3 has 15 amino acids. Here the CDR3 DNA reads TGCAGTGCTAGCAGAGGGACAGCCTGGGGCGGGGAGCTGTTTTTT. It translates to CSASRGTAWGGELFF.

This clonotype is judged medium-sized (0.01 to 0.1%). The J gene is TRBJ2-5, the V gene TRBV20-1, with TRBD2 identical over 7 bases. Trimming cost V 5 bases and J 2 bases; bases outside gene matches: 11. This CDR3 is 15 amino acids long. The germline V gene has CDR1 DFQATT and CDR2 SNEGSKA (reference sequence). The CDR3 protein is CSAAYSRGYQETQYF. The DNA for the CDR3 is TGCAGTGCTGCCTACTCGCGGGGGTATCAAGAGACCCAGTACTTC.

Within the sample, this clonotype is medium-sized. The chain combines TRBV6-1 with TRBJ2-1, with 10 bases matching TRBD2. J lost 4 bases, V lost 5 bases, and 5 bases had no gene match. The germline V gene encodes CDR1 MNHNS and CDR2 SASEGT. The CDR3 spans 15 residues. As DNA, the CDR3 is TGTGCCAGCAGTATAGCGGGGGGCAGGTACAATGAGCAGTTCTTC. Translation: CASSIAGGRYNEQFF.

The table lists this clonotype with many counts. This CDR3 is CSARGAVRSYGYTF. The DNA of the CDR3 is TGCAGTGCTAGAGGGGCAGTCCGAAGTTATGGCTACACCTTC. The chain employs TRBV20-1 and TRBJ1-2; no definite D call. CDR3 length: 14 amino acids. Trimming cost V 1 base and J 5 bases, with 14 bases left between them. Germline assignment: CDR1 DFQATT and CDR2 SNEGSKA (reference sequence).